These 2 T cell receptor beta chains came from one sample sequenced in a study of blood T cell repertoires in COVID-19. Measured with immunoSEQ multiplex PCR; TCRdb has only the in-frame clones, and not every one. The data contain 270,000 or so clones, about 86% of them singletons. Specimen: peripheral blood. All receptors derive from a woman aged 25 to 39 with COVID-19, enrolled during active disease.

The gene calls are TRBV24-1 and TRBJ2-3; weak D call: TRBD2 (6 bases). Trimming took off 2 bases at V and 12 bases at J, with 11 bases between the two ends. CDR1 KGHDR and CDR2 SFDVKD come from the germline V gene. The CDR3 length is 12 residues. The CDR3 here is CATSDSPGEQYF. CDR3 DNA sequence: TGTGCCACCAGTGATTCGCCGGGGGAACAGTATTTT.

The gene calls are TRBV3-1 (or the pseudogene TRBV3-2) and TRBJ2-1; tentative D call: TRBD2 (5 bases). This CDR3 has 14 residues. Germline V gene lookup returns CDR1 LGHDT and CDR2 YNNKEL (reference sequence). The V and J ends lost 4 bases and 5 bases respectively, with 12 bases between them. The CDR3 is CASSPRGKHNEQFF. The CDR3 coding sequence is TGTGCCAGCAGCCCTCGGGGAAAGCACAATGAGCAGTTCTTC.